This TCR beta chain came from a study of cytomegalovirus exposure and HLA in healthy donors. On the study more broadly: In an earlier analysis, 95 million to 130 million unique TCR beta sequences were found from about 180 million T cells.

The CDR3 is made up of 15 amino acids. Germline V gives CDR1 SGDLS, CDR2 YYNGEE. V dropped 3 bases and J dropped 5; count of bases not matched to a gene: 7. Whole-study results and caveats: Cytomegalovirus association was assigned to approximately 160 TCR beta chains. Roughly uniform sequencing depth across donors was assumed, possibly incorrectly. A later analysis associated 15,000 or so TCR beta sequences with HLA alleles at a 0.05 false discovery rate.

For this clone: Its antigen is not identified. At the DNA level, this CDR3 is encoded by other sequences in the same sample as well.

This PCR relied on a set of 60 Vbeta primers and 13 Jbeta primers. Generated by immunoSEQ multiplex PCR, the TCRdb table keeps only in-frame clones and is missing some. Seen in this sample are 140,000 to 150,000 clones; the ten most common clones hold 1.6%. The sequencing sample was made of PBMCs. This receptor was taken from a woman between 45 and 65 years old in good health and CMV-seronegative. The J gene is TRBJ2-5, the V gene TRBV9; the match to TRBD2 covers 10 bases. CDR3 region: CASSGVAGGQETQYF. DNA for the CDR3: TGTGCCAGCAGCGGAGTAGCGGGGGGCCAGGAGACCCAGTACTTC.